This TCR beta chain was identified in a study of blood T cell repertoires in COVID-19. Study overall: COVID-19 samples, acute and convalescent, were from the United States, Italy and Spain. The analysed material was cDNA or gDNA that came from T cells, B-cell-depleted T cells, or PBMCs.

With 6 bases removed from V and 0 bases from J, the gap between germline ends came to 9 bases. Germline-derived CDR1 and CDR2 are LNHDA and SQIVND (reference sequence). The CDR3 runs to 15 residues. The Seattle site enrolled patients during active infection and followed them longitudinally. In the original workflow: Counts of nucleated cells, estimated from reference gene primer amplification, were obtained. Here immunoSEQ multiplex PCR was the method, and the copy in TCRdb shows in-frame clones only, minus some. That table gives V, J and clone size, and the DNA gave D and trimming. The sample lists 200,000 to 250,000 clones; around four fifths were seen once.

The sequence came from a woman aged 70 to 79 with COVID-19, enrolled during active disease. Sequenced: peripheral blood. The chain couples TRBV19 to TRBJ1-6; D is ambiguous. This CDR3 reads CASRDWSSYNSPLHF. In DNA form, the CDR3 reads TGTGCCAGTAGGGACTGGAGCTCCTATAATTCACCCCTCCACTTT.